This T cell receptor beta chain was captured by sequencing in a study of Graves' ophthalmopathy and Graves' hyperthyroidism. Amplification of TCR beta CDR3 regions used RNA transcripts. HTBI primers were employed in first-round RT-PCR, then a second-round multiplex PCR followed. One entry per CDR3 protein, called by TCRdb with MiXCR from the multiplex PCR reads. The table lists over a million distinct CDR3 sequences, about 35% of them singletons. This clonotype was counted between two and nine times. At one of its ends the junction is not consistent with the germline gene, which may arise from a read error. Per the germline V gene, CDR1 is PRHDT and CDR2 is FYEKMQ (reference sequence). The CDR3 is 12 amino acids. Orbital computed tomography, thyroid ultrasound, TRAb, serum thyroxine and clinical symptoms formed the basis of diagnosis.

This sequence was found in an adult man with Graves' hyperthyroidism. This sequence joins TRBV13 and TRBJ2-7, with TRBD2 identical over 8 bases. The source material was peripheral blood or thyroid tissue (not recorded which). The CDR3 sequence: CAGSSLAGEQYF. The CDR3 DNA is TGTGCCGGCAGCTCGCTAGCGGGCGAGCAGTACTTC.